This T cell receptor beta chain was profiled in a study of cytomegalovirus exposure and HLA in healthy donors. V lost 4 bases and J 5 bases, leaving 9 bases between the germline ends. The CDR3 length is 12 residues. Germline V gene lookup returns CDR1 SGHNT and CDR2 YYREEE (reference sequence). PCR involved 60 Vbeta and 13 Jbeta primers. Clones were sequenced by immunoSEQ multiplex PCR, and TCRdb holds only the in-frame ones, with some missing. This sample carries 90,000 to 120,000 clones, roughly 70% of them seen once, and the ten largest clones take 14%. Healthy bone marrow donors supplied every sample. At the time of sampling, donors were nominally healthy, though unrecorded immune exposures were likely.

This rearrangement joins TRBV5-4 to TRBJ1-2, with a weak D call TRBD1 (5 bases). Material: PBMCs. The TCR comes from a woman aged 40 to 50 in good health and CMV-seropositive. The DNA of the CDR3 is TGTGCCAGCAGCCTAGACAGATATGGCTACACCTTC. Encoded protein: CASSLDRYGYTF.